These 23 T cell receptor beta chains were all obtained from the same sample, sequenced in a study of CD8+ T cells in alopecia areata. RNA was extracted and reverse transcribed into cDNA as the sequencing template. Data came from immunoSEQ multiplex PCR; TCRdb stores just in-frame clones and leaves some out. Of about 210,000 clones listed, around two fifths were seen once; the top ten hold about 2.6%. Treatment given: oral pan-JAK inhibitor, 5-10 mg twice daily. The sample was CD4+ T cells sorted from blood, taken between weeks 36 and 40, from a patient treated with tofacitinib. Every receptor here comes from a human donor with alopecia areata.

The chain employs TRBV10-3 and TRBJ1-2, with D perhaps matching TRBD1 (6 bases). The CDR3 spans 13 residues. Per germline, CDR1 ENHRY and CDR2 SYGVKD. The germline V and J ends were trimmed by 4 bases and 4 bases, with 10 bases remaining between them. CDR3 loop: CAISAGQTYGYTF. In DNA form, the CDR3 reads TGTGCCATCAGTGCCGGACAGACCTATGGCTACACCTTC.

This clone was recorded once. The V gene is TRBV20-1, the J gene TRBJ1-1; D gene ambiguous. V was cut by 0 bases and J by 12 bases, with 11 bases left in between. The CDR3 covers 11 residues. CDR1 is DFQATT, CDR2 SNEGSKA, per germline (reference sequence). The CDR3 DNA follows: TGCAGTGCTAGAGAGGACCCTGGAACTTTCTTT. This translates into CSAREDPGTFF.

This chain connects TRBV19 to TRBJ2-4; possibly TRBD2 for D (6 bases). V shed 8 bases and J shed 0 bases, with 23 bases lying between them. The CDR3 spans 18 residues. Germline CDR1 is LNHDA and CDR2 is SQIVND (reference sequence). CDR3 sequence: CASAPESSGVLAKNIQYF. The CDR3 DNA is TGTGCCAGTGCGCCCGAGTCGTCGGGAGTACTAGCCAAAAACATTCAGTACTTC.

This clone showed up just once. The J gene is TRBJ2-1, the V gene TRBV29-1; TRBD2 aligns across 10 bases. The length of the CDR3 is 14 residues. After removal of 3 bases from V and 6 bases from J, the junction contained 5 bases not matched to a gene. CDR1 is SQVTM, CDR2 ANQGSEA, per germline. The CDR3: CSVEGTSVINEQFF. In DNA form, the CDR3 reads TGCAGCGTTGAGGGGACTAGCGTTATCAATGAGCAGTTCTTC.

The table lists this clone with a few counts. The V gene is TRBV7-9, the J gene TRBJ2-3; D not resolved. Germline V gene data show CDR1 as SEHNR and CDR2 as FQNEAQ (reference sequence). The length of the CDR3 is 15 residues. V gave up 5 bases and J gave up 1 base, with 13 bases separating them. In DNA form, the CDR3 reads TGTGCCAGCAGCCTCGGTTTAAGCCGCACAGATACGCAGTATTTT. Translating gives CASSLGLSRTDTQYF.

This sequence joins TRBV2 and TRBJ2-5, with D maybe TRBD2 (5 bases). Germline assignment: CDR1 SNHLY and CDR2 FYNNEI. The CDR3 loop spans 15 amino acids. V lost 7 bases, J lost 6 bases, and 21 bases lay in between. In nucleotides, the CDR3 is TGTGCCAGCACGTCGGAGGCCCGGGCGTGGCAGACCCAGTACTTC. Its translation is CASTSEARAWQTQYF.

The rearrangement joins TRBV5-1 to TRBJ1-1; D remains unclear. Germline loops: CDR1 SGHRS, CDR2 YFSETQ. This CDR3 has 14 amino acids. V lost 4 bases, J lost 7 bases, and 17 bases lay in between. The CDR3 bases are TGCGCCAGCAGCCCTAAGAGCCGGGGATTTGAAGCTTTCTTT. It translates to CASSPKSRGFEAFF.

This clone was picked up a small number of times. This rearrangement joins TRBV10-3 to TRBJ2-1; TRBD2 matches 8 bases. Germline V gene lookup returns CDR1 ENHRY and CDR2 SYGVKD. Germline trimming cut 6 bases from V and 5 bases from J; bases unmatched to any gene: 6. The CDR3 is made up of 14 amino acids. The chain's CDR3 is CAIRGLGADNEQFF. The CDR3 region has the DNA TGTGCCATCAGGGGACTAGGGGCGGACAATGAGCAGTTCTTC.

This chain connects TRBV9 to TRBJ2-3; perhaps TRBD2 as D (6 bases). This CDR3 comprises 15 residues. Germline lookup yields CDR1 SGDLS and CDR2 YYNGEE. V shed 3 bases and J shed 5 bases, with 16 bases lying between them. CDR3 loop: CASSGEAGRGDTQYF. The CDR3 nucleotides read TGTGCCAGCAGCGGGGAGGCGGGCCGGGGAGATACGCAGTATTTT.

This clone was seen a handful of times. The CDR3, as DNA: TGTGCCTGGACAAGGACTTTTGCCTATGAGCAGTTCTTC. As protein: CAWTRTFAYEQFF. The gene calls are TRBV30 and TRBJ2-1, with D possibly matching TRBD2 (5 bases). This CDR3 comprises 13 residues. Germline CDR1 GTSNPN, CDR2 SVGIG (reference sequence). V dropped 4 bases and J dropped 8 bases, with 15 bases sitting between them.

This clone has more than one count but fewer than ten. The rearrangement uses TRBV7-2 and TRBJ2-5; possible D gene TRBD1, 6 bases. CDR1 is SGHTA and CDR2 is FQGNSA in the germline V gene. The ends were cut back, 1 base at V and 4 bases at J, with 10 bases in the middle. CDR3 length: 14 residues. The CDR3 is CASSLVQGRETQYF. The CDR3 coding sequence is TGTGCCAGCAGCTTAGTTCAGGGGAGAGAGACCCAGTACTTC.

This clone appeared a few times. The chain carries TRBV15 and TRBJ2-7, with 9 bases aligning to TRBD2. The CDR3 sequence is 15 residues long. J lost 3 bases, V lost 5 bases, and 8 bases had no gene match. CDR1 and CDR2 from the germline V gene are LNHNV and YYDKDF (reference sequence). The CDR3 protein is CATSATGTSHYEQYF. CDR3 in DNA: TGTGCCACCAGCGCCACCGGGACTAGCCACTACGAGCAGTACTTC.

The chain recombines TRBV5-5 with TRBJ2-7, with unresolved D. The CDR3 extends over 15 amino acids. From germline, CDR1 is SGHKS and CDR2 YYEKEE (reference sequence). Between the trimmed V and J ends, which lost 4 bases and 0 bases, there was a span of 14 bases. The CDR3 is CASSVGSPPSYEQYF. The CDR3 DNA is TGTGCCAGCAGCGTCGGTTCCCCACCCTCCTACGAGCAGTACTTC.

This clone appeared a few times. CDR3 nucleotide sequence: TGTGCCATCAGTGAGGCCAGCGGGAGTCGGAATGAGCAGTTCTTC. It translates to CAISEASGSRNEQFF. The J gene is TRBJ2-1, the V gene TRBV10-3; 8 nucleotides agree with TRBD2. The CDR3 is 15 amino acids. CDR1 is ENHRY and CDR2 is SYGVKD in the germline V gene. The trim removed 2 bases at V and 7 bases at J, leaving 7 bases unmatched.

Of note for this clone: Other DNA sequences in this sample translate to the same CDR3. The J gene is TRBJ2-6, the V gene TRBV28; D unresolved. The CDR3 has 14 amino acids. V lost 4 bases and J 0 bases, leaving 4 bases between the germline ends. Germline V gene sequence: CDR1 MDHEN, CDR2 SYDVKM. The CDR3 DNA is TGTGCCAGCAGTTCCCACTCTGGGGCCAACGTCCTGACTTTC. Protein sequence: CASSSHSGANVLTF.

The V and J genes are TRBV29-1 and TRBJ2-4; D may be TRBD2 (5 bases). The germline V gene encodes CDR1 SQVTM and CDR2 ANQGSEA. V shed 8 bases and J shed 0 bases, with 14 bases lying between them. This CDR3 region has 14 residues. CDR3: CSFRTDLAKNIQYF. The CDR3 DNA follows: TGCAGCTTCAGGACTGATCTAGCCAAAAACATTCAGTACTTC.

This clone was seen just once. As DNA, the CDR3 is TGTGCCAGCGGGGGACAGGGAGGTAGCGAGCAGTACTTC. Protein sequence: CASGGQGGSEQYF. This sequence joins TRBV2 and TRBJ2-7, with 9 bases identical to TRBD1. Germline V gives CDR1 SNHLY, CDR2 FYNNEI. The CDR3 has 13 residues. Losses at the gene ends were 8 bases for V and 6 bases for J; bases not matched to a gene: 8.

This clone turned up a few times. V gene TRBV20-1 combines with J gene TRBJ1-1, with D uncertain. CDR3 length: 11 amino acids. CDR1 is DFQATT, CDR2 SNEGSKA, per germline (reference sequence). V was clipped by 3 bases and J by 6 bases, with 8 bases between them. CDR3 residues: CSASEGPEAFF. CDR3 sequence (DNA): TGCAGTGCTAGCGAGGGCCCTGAAGCTTTCTTT.

J is TRBJ2-3 and V is TRBV10-1; weak D call: TRBD2 (5 bases). CDR3 length: 13 residues. The V and J ends lost 0 bases and 8 bases respectively, with 9 bases between them. Germline V gives CDR1 WNHNN, CDR2 SYGVQD (reference sequence). CDR3 loop: CASSESFGGTQYF. Here the CDR3 DNA reads TGCGCCAGCAGTGAGTCGTTTGGAGGTACGCAGTATTTT.

The chain links TRBV7-2 to TRBJ2-1; 8 bases fit TRBD2. V shed 7 bases and J 2 bases; nucleotides not matched to a gene: 4. This CDR3 is built from 14 residues. Germline CDR1 and CDR2: SGHTA and FQGNSA. The CDR3 is CASTGGRAYNEQFF. In nucleotides, the CDR3 is TGTGCCAGCACGGGGGGGAGGGCCTACAATGAGCAGTTCTTC.

This clone was seen only once. This chain connects TRBV19 to TRBJ2-5, with TRBD2 matching 8 bases. Germline V lookup: CDR1 LNHDA, CDR2 SQIVND (reference sequence). The CDR3 runs 14 residues. V shed 6 bases, J shed 1 base, and the junction held 4 bases outside the gene matches. CDR3 protein: CASREAGAQETQYF. The CDR3 coding sequence is TGTGCCAGTAGGGAAGCGGGAGCCCAAGAGACCCAGTACTTC.

V and J are TRBV29-1 and TRBJ1-4, with D uncertain. The CDR3 is 14 amino acids. Germline CDR1 reads SQVTM; CDR2 reads ANQGSEA. V shed 6 bases and J shed 0 bases, with 11 bases lying between them. The CDR3 protein is CSVPDGATNEKLFF. The CDR3 nucleotides read TGCAGCGTCCCCGACGGGGCAACTAATGAAAAACTGTTTTTT.

The CDR3 DNA reads TGCGCCAGCAGTCAATCTTGGCGGGGATCGGATGAAAAACTGTTTTTT. Translation gives CASSQSWRGSDEKLFF. V is TRBV23-1 and J is TRBJ1-4; D is unclear. TRBV23-1 is labeled an ORF, and its function is uncertain. V lost 0 bases, J lost 6 bases, and 14 bases lay in between. The CDR3 runs to 16 residues.